This TCR beta chain was identified during a study of blood T cell repertoires in COVID-19. The protocol was immunoSEQ multiplex PCR, while the TCRdb copy is restricted to in-frame clones and leaves out a portion. The sample has 58,000 or so clones; 60% to 75% are singletons. Deletions cut 3 bases from V and 0 bases from J, with 15 bases between. The germline V gene encodes CDR1 SGHRS and CDR2 YFSETQ. The CDR3 is made up of 16 amino acids. This rearrangement joins TRBV5-1 to TRBJ1-2, with a tentative D call TRBD1 (6 bases). This TCR derives from a woman of 80 years or more with acute or convalescent COVID-19. Material: peripheral blood. CDR3 amino acids: CASSWGLGSSNYGYTF. In nucleotides, the CDR3 is TGCGCCAGCAGCTGGGGGCTTGGGAGTTCTAACTATGGCTACACCTTC.